These 23 T cell receptor beta chains were all obtained from the same sample, sequenced in a study of cytotoxic CD8 clonotypes in ibrutinib-treated CLL. The data were produced by immunoSEQ multiplex PCR, yet TCRdb's version contains in-frame clones alone and is incomplete. The table shows 150,000 to 200,000 clones, with 81% occurring only once. This sample comprised PBMCs, obtained after 12 months of ibrutinib treatment. These receptor sequences come from a human donor with chronic lymphocytic leukemia.

The chain has TRBV21-1 and TRBJ1-5. TRBV21-1 is a pseudogene. This CDR3 has 13 amino acids. In DNA, the CDR3 is TGTGCCAGCAGCAAAATCCCCTGGGAAGTCGAGCATTTT. This translates into CASSKIPWEVEHF.

V usage is TRBV18 and J usage is TRBJ2-1; 11 nucleotides agree with TRBD2. Germline V gene lookup returns CDR1 KGHSH and CDR2 LQKENI. The V segment lost 2 bases and the J segment 2 bases; nucleotides outside the gene matches: 14. The CDR3 runs 20 residues. CDR3 in DNA: TGTGCCAGCTCACCATTGGCAGTCCTAGCGGGAGGCCCAACCTACAATGAGCAGTTCTTC. It yields the protein CASSPLAVLAGGPTYNEQFF. Full variable domain (rest looked up from reference TRBV18 and TRBJ2-1): NAGVMQNPRHLVRRRGQEARLRCSPMKGHSHVYWYRQLPEEGLKFMVYLQKENIIDESGMPKERFSAEFPKEGPSILRIQQVVRGDSAAYFCASSPLAVLAGGPTYNEQFFGPGTRLTVL.

The CDR3 DNA sequence: TGTGCCAGCAGCTTAGCGCTCGGCTCAAACACTGAAGCTTTCTTT. It is translated as CASSLALGSNTEAFF. The chain recombines TRBV7-2 with TRBJ1-1, with D uncertain. The length of the CDR3 is 15 residues. With 0 bases removed from V and 2 bases from J, the gap between germline ends came to 10 bases. CDR1 SGHTA and CDR2 FQGNSA come from the germline V gene.

The rearrangement joins TRBV5-1 to TRBJ2-1; 9 bases map to TRBD2. The CDR3 runs 16 residues. From germline, CDR1 is SGHRS and CDR2 YFSETQ. V was clipped by 1 base and J by 7 bases; unmatched bases: 9. The CDR3 region has the DNA TGCGCCAGCAGCTTGCGAAGTAGCGGGGGCCCGAATGAGCAGTTCTTC. Translating gives CASSLRSSGGPNEQFF.

This chain connects TRBV5-4 to TRBJ2-3; perhaps D is TRBD1 or TRBD2 (5 bases each). CDR1 is SGHNT, CDR2 YYREEE, per germline (reference sequence). Trimming removed 4 bases from V and 0 bases from J, with 12 bases in between. The length of the CDR3 is 15 residues. Here the CDR3 reads CASSRDLSSTDTQYF. The CDR3 DNA follows: TGTGCCAGCAGCCGGGACCTATCTAGCACAGATACGCAGTATTTT.

The chain is built from TRBV4-1 and TRBJ2-2, with 9 bases that match TRBD2. CDR3 length: 16 amino acids. V lost 7 bases and J lost 4; bases outside the gene matches: 10. Germline V gives CDR1 MGHRA, CDR2 YSYEKL. The CDR3 is CASNQRGALGTGELFF. DNA for the CDR3: TGCGCCAGCAACCAGCGGGGGGCCTTAGGCACCGGGGAGCTGTTTTTT.

This clone was found once. The genes are TRBV28 and TRBJ2-2; 13 nucleotides agree with TRBD2. CDR1 is MDHEN and CDR2 is SYDVKM in the germline V gene. The CDR3 is made up of 16 amino acids. V trimming: 6 bases; J trimming: 9 bases; junction bases outside the gene matches: 10. The CDR3, as DNA: TGTGCCAGCAGAGACGGACTAGCGGGAGAAGGCCGGGAGCTGTTTTTT. Amino acid sequence: CASRDGLAGEGRELFF.

This sequence joins TRBV2 and TRBJ2-7; D remains ambiguous. CDR1 and CDR2 from the germline V gene are SNHLY and FYNNEI. The ends were cut back, 5 bases at V and 5 bases at J, with 7 bases in the middle. The CDR3 has 11 amino acids. The CDR3 coding sequence is TGTGCCAGCAGTATACGGGACGAGCAGTACTTC. This codes for CASSIRDEQYF. Full variable domain (missing parts from reference TRBV2 and TRBJ2-7): EPEVTQTPSHQVTQMGQEVILRCVPISNHLYFYWYRQILGQKVEFLVSFYNNEISEKSEIFDDQFSVERPDGSNFTLKIRSTKLEDSAMYFCASSIRDEQYFGPGTRLTVT.

This clone has just a few counts. The V call is TRBV28, the J call TRBJ2-1; possibly TRBD2 for D (6 bases). V lost 4 bases and J lost 10, with 17 bases in between. Germline values: CDR1 MDHEN, CDR2 SYDVKM. CDR3 length: 14 amino acids. CDR3 sequence: CASSSWGVGREQFF. As DNA, the CDR3 is TGTGCCAGCAGTTCCTGGGGGGTAGGGCGGGAGCAGTTCTTC.

The CDR3 DNA follows: TGTGCCATCGGGAGGGGGACAGCTTACAATGAGCAGTTCTTC. Translated, it gives CAIGRGTAYNEQFF. The chain employs TRBV10-3 and TRBJ2-1; D might be TRBD1 or TRBD2, each matching 7 bases. Germline lookup yields CDR1 ENHRY and CDR2 SYGVKD. V gave up 8 bases and J gave up 4 bases, with 15 bases separating them. The CDR3 contains 14 residues.

The J gene is TRBJ1-1, the V gene TRBV7-2; D ambiguous. The germline V gene encodes CDR1 SGHTA and CDR2 FQGNSA. The CDR3 loop spans 13 amino acids. Trimming left V 6 bases short and J 1 base short, with 9 bases between. The CDR3 DNA sequence: TGTGCCAGCAGATTGGGCCAGAACACTGAAGCTTTCTTT. It codes for CASRLGQNTEAFF. The full variable domain, in which reference TRBV7-2 and TRBJ1-1 provide the parts outside the CDR3, is GAGVSQSPSNKVTEKGKDVELRCDPISGHTALYWYRQSLGQGLEFLIYFQGNSAPDKSGLPSDRFSAERTGGSVSTLTIQRTQQEDSAVYLCASRLGQNTEAFFGQGTRLTVV.

This chain joins TRBV11-1 and TRBJ2-7, with TRBD2 identical over 9 bases. The CDR3 length is 15 residues. The germline V gene has CDR1 SGHAT and CDR2 FQDESV (reference sequence). J gave up 2 bases and V 5 bases, and 7 bases lay outside the gene matches. In nucleotides, the CDR3 is TGTGCCAGCAGCCCCCTGGGCGGGGGGGCCTACGAGCAGTACTTC. Its translation: CASSPLGGGAYEQYF.

This chain uses TRBV4-2 with TRBJ1-3, with 7 nucleotides matching TRBD1. Germline values: CDR1 LGHNA, CDR2 YNFKEQ. There are 18 residues in the CDR3. V trimming: 0 bases; J trimming: 2 bases; junction bases outside the gene matches: 10. CDR3 nucleotides: TGTGCCAGCAGCCAAGAAGGGGGCAGGGCCAATGCTGGAAACACCATATATTTT. Translated: CASSQEGGRANAGNTIYF.

The rearrangement links TRBV6-6 to TRBJ2-1; 11 bases align to TRBD2. The CDR3 length is 15 residues. With V trimmed by 6 bases and J by 4 bases, 5 bases remained unmatched. Germline V gene sequence: CDR1 MNHNY, CDR2 SVGAGI (reference sequence). The CDR3 protein is CASSPLAGGYNEQFF. CDR3 bases: TGTGCCAGCAGCCCGCTAGCGGGGGGTTACAATGAGCAGTTCTTC.

The chain employs TRBV10-3 and TRBJ2-7, with D unclear. Trimming pared 6 bases from V and 6 bases from J, leaving 18 bases between. The germline CDR1 and CDR2 sequences are ENHRY and SYGVKD. This CDR3 is built from 14 residues. CDR3: CAIREGSTMGEQYF. CDR3 in DNA: TGTGCCATCAGGGAAGGATCCACAATGGGCGAGCAGTACTTC.

This clone occurred a few times. V and J are TRBV5-4 and TRBJ1-1; 10 positions agree with TRBD1. Germline-derived CDR1 and CDR2 are SGHNT and YYREEE (reference sequence). V shed 4 bases and J 4 bases; nucleotides not matched to a gene: 4. The CDR3 is made up of 14 amino acids. For the CDR3, the DNA is TGTGCCAGCAGCGTGGGACAGGGGACCACTGAAGCTTTCTTT. Encoded protein: CASSVGQGTTEAFF.

This sequence joins TRBV4-2 and TRBJ1-2; weak D call: TRBD1 (6 bases). V lost 3 bases and J lost 7, with 24 bases in between. CDR3 size: 17 residues. Germline CDR1 and CDR2: LGHNA and YNFKEQ. The CDR3 region is CASSQGGAGGGVGGYTF. CDR3 sequence (DNA): TGTGCCAGCAGCCAGGGGGGGGCCGGCGGAGGTGTGGGTGGCTACACCTTC.

The chain has TRBV7-2 and TRBJ2-1, with a weak D call TRBD2 (6 bases). CDR3 size: 15 residues. Germline-derived CDR1 and CDR2 are SGHTA and FQGNSA. Trimming cost V 1 base and J 6 bases, with 13 bases left between them. The CDR3, as DNA: TGTGCCAGCAGCTTAGGCGGGGCCGTTATCAATGAGCAGTTCTTC. Amino acid sequence: CASSLGGAVINEQFF. Filled out from reference TRBV7-2 and TRBJ2-1, the complete variable domain reads GAGVSQSPSNKVTEKGKDVELRCDPISGHTALYWYRQSLGQGLEFLIYFQGNSAPDKSGLPSDRFSAERTGGSVSTLTIQRTQQEDSAVYLCASSLGGAVINEQFFGPGTRLTVL.

The chain links TRBV27 to TRBJ2-1, with 8 bases matching TRBD2. CDR1 is MNHEY, CDR2 SMNVEV, per germline (reference sequence). The junction had 7 bases not matched to a gene; V was cut back by 2 bases and J by 4 bases. There are 16 residues in the CDR3. CDR3 nucleotide sequence: TGTGCCAGCAGTTTAGCACTAGCGGCCAATTACAATGAGCAGTTCTTC. It encodes CASSLALAANYNEQFF.

In nucleotides, the CDR3 is TGTGCCAGCAGCCAGGACCGTTTGGGCGAGCAGTACTTC. The encoded protein is CASSQDRLGEQYF. The chain employs TRBV6-5 and TRBJ2-7; no definite D call. The V and J ends lost 6 bases and 6 bases respectively, with 15 bases between them. Germline lookup yields CDR1 MNHEY and CDR2 SVGAGI. CDR3 length equals 13 residues.

The chain is built from TRBV6-4 and TRBJ1-5; D uncertain. The V and J ends lost 4 bases and 5 bases respectively, with 9 bases between them. The CDR3 is made up of 13 amino acids. Per germline, CDR1 MRHNA and CDR2 SNTAGT. The CDR3 DNA is TGTGCCAGCAGTGGTAACCCCGATCAGCCCCAGCATTTT. Residues: CASSGNPDQPQHF.

This clone was seen a few times. This chain links TRBV28 with TRBJ2-2, with D perhaps TRBD1 (5 bases). The germline V gene encodes CDR1 MDHEN and CDR2 SYDVKM. The CDR3 is made up of 13 amino acids. V dropped 7 bases and J dropped 0 bases, with 6 bases sitting between them. The CDR3 here is CASKGTNTGELFF. DNA for the CDR3: TGTGCCAGCAAGGGGACGAACACCGGGGAGCTGTTTTTT.

The chain recombines TRBV5-1 with TRBJ2-7; no clear D gene. Trimming took off 1 base at V and 2 bases at J, with 7 bases between the two ends. Germline CDR1 and CDR2: SGHRS and YFSETQ. The CDR3 is made up of 13 amino acids. CDR3 coding DNA: TGCGCCAGCAGCTTGAAAGGCCCCTACGAGCAGTACTTC. The encoded protein is CASSLKGPYEQYF.